This is a list of T cell receptor beta chains from one sample in a study of shared clonotypes between healthy human individuals. Sequencing was performed with immunoSEQ multiplex PCR; in TCRdb, only in-frame clones are kept and a portion is missing. The sample has fewer than 550,000 clones, almost 80% seen once. The sequencing input was PBMCs. The receptors come from a woman aged 40 to 50 in good health. Some clones in this sample may be carry-over from other donors' samples. The CDR3 runs from the conserved cysteine through the conserved F or W. Each record gives: CDR3 length, D gene, J gene, V gene, clone size, CDR3 protein, CDR3 DNA. A D gene is named only where the DNA matches it firmly. Size is omitted from some rows. Given values are once, few, many or a class for expanded clones.

14 NA TRBJ2-4 TRBV4-3 few CASSQDQGLNIQYF TGCGCCAGCAGCCAAGATCAGGGGTTGAACATTCAGTACTTC
11 NA TRBJ2-1 TRBV20-1 NA CSASTPNEQFF TGCAGTGCTAGTACCCCCAATGAGCAGTTCTTC
15 NA TRBJ1-5 TRBV18 NA CASSQGPFDEKPQHF TGTGCCAGCTCACAGGGACCCTTCGATGAAAAGCCCCAGCATTTT
17 TRBD1 TRBJ2-4 TRBV2 NA CASSAIGQGAAGNIQYF TGTGCCAGCAGTGCCATCGGACAGGGGGCGGCCGGGAACATTCAGTACTTC
13 NA TRBJ2-1 TRBV11-3 NA CASSLEGAGEQFF TGTGCCAGCAGCTTAGAGGGGGCTGGAGAGCAGTTCTTC
13 TRBD2 TRBJ2-7 TRBV30 NA CAWSRTSVVEQYF TGTGCCTGGAGCCGGACTAGCGTGGTCGAGCAGTACTTC
19 TRBD2 TRBJ2-3 TRBV10-2 NA CASSEPIQTSGRRGDTQYF TGCGCCAGCAGTGAGCCTATCCAAACTAGCGGGAGAAGGGGAGATACGCAGTATTTT
12 TRBD1 TRBJ2-1 TRBV28 NA CATSVGGGEQFF TGTGCCACCTCCGTAGGGGGCGGTGAGCAGTTCTTC
13 TRBD1 TRBJ2-5 TRBV7-7 NA CASSYGQGETQYF TGTGCTAGCAGCTACGGACAGGGAGAGACCCAGTACTTC
14 TRBD1 TRBJ1-4 TRBV18 NA CASSGGQENEKLFF TGTGCCAGCTCAGGGGGACAGGAGAATGAAAAACTGTTTTTT
16 TRBD2 TRBJ2-2 TRBV5-1 NA CASSPLTSGSTGELFF TGCGCCAGCAGCCCCCTGACTAGCGGGAGTACCGGGGAGCTGTTTTTT
14 NA TRBJ2-7 TRBV19 few CASSIPGEVSEQYF TGTGCCAGTAGTATTCCCGGGGAGGTCAGCGAGCAGTACTTC
17 NA TRBJ2-6 TRBV19 NA CASSITRGRTGANVLTF TGTGCCAGTAGTATAACTAGGGGGAGGACTGGGGCCAACGTCCTGACTTTC
13 NA TRBJ2-1 TRBV28 NA CASSSEGYNEQFF TGTGCCAGCAGCTCGGAGGGATACAATGAGCAGTTCTTC
13 NA TRBJ1-2 TRBV10-3 once CAIAERANYGYTF TGTGCCATCGCCGAACGGGCTAACTATGGCTACACCTTC
13 NA TRBJ1-5 TRBV6-1 NA CASIRTGNQPQHF TGTGCCAGCATAAGGACGGGCAATCAGCCCCAGCATTTT
16 TRBD1 TRBJ1-1 TRBV15 NA CATSRGDRGANTEAFF TGTGCCACCAGCAGAGGAGACAGGGGCGCGAACACTGAAGCTTTCTTT